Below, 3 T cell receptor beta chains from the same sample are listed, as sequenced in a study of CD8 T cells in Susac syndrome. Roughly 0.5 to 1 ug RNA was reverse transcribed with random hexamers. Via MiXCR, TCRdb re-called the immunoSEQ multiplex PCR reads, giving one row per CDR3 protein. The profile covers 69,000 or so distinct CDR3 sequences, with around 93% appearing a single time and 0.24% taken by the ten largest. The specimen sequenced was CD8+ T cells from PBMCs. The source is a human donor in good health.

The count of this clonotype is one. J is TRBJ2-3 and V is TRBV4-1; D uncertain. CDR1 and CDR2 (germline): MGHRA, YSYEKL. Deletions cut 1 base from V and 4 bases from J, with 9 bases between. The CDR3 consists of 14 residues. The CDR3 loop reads CASSQVDFPDTQYF. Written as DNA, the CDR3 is TGCGCCAGCAGCCAAGTGGATTTCCCAGATACGCAGTATTTT.

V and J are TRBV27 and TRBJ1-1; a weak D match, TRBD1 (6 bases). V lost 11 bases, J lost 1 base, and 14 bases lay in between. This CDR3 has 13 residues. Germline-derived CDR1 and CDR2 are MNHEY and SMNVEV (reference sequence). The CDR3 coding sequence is TGTGCCTCCCAAGGGGGGAAGAACACTGAAGCTTTCTTT. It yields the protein CASQGGKNTEAFF.

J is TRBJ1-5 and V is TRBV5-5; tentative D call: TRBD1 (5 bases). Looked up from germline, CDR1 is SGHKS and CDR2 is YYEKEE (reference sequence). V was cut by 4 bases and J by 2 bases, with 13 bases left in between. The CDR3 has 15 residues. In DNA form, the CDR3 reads TGTGCCAGCAGCGTTGACCAAGGGGGCAATCAGCCCCAGCATTTT. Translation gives CASSVDQGGNQPQHF.